These 15 T cell receptor beta chains share one sample of origin, sequenced in a study of human T cells and chemical hapten exposure. TCRdb analysed the RACE reads with MiXCR anew, one entry per CDR3 protein. The table has about 42,000 distinct CDR3 sequences, around an eighth seen once; the top ten hold under 7.5%. Documented time point: pre-sensitization, week 0. As for treatment: therapeutic diphenylcyclopropenone sensitization with weekly scalp DPC. The sample was whole blood, taken in connection with sensitization to the hapten diphenylcyclopropenone (DPC). All receptors come from a woman in her twenties or thirties with alopecia areata. Some clones in this sample may be carry-over from other donors' samples.

The chain uses TRBV6-2 or TRBV6-3 and TRBJ2-7; 7 nucleotides agree with TRBD2. The V segment lost 7 bases and the J segment 3 bases; nucleotides outside the gene matches: 21. CDR3 length: 18 residues. Per germline, CDR1 MNHEY and CDR2 SVGEGT. As DNA, the CDR3 is TGTGCCAGCACCCCGGGGGGTCGTTACGTCGACAAAAGCTACGAGCAGTACTTC. Protein sequence: CASTPGGRYVDKSYEQYF.

This clonotype showed up just a few times. The chain carries TRBV28 and TRBJ2-1; D possibly corresponds to TRBD1 (6 bases). Germline V CDR1 and CDR2: MDHEN, SYDVKM. V was trimmed by 8 bases and J by 6 bases, leaving 14 bases between them. This CDR3 contains 13 residues. The CDR3 reads CASWIRGGNEQFF. CDR3 bases: TGTGCCAGCTGGATCCGAGGGGGCAATGAGCAGTTCTTC. The full variable domain, with the rest looked up from reference TRBV28 and TRBJ2-1, is DVKVTQSSRYLVKRTGEKVFLECVQDMDHENMFWYRQDPGLGLRLIYFSYDVKMKEKGDIPEGYSVSREKKERFSLILESASTNQTSMYLCASWIRGGNEQFFGPGTRLTVL.

There are many counts of this clonotype. V usage is TRBV29-1 and J usage is TRBJ2-5; D is possibly TRBD2 (5 bases). CDR1 SQVTM and CDR2 ANQGSEA come from the germline V gene. The V and J ends lost 3 bases and 2 bases respectively, with 22 bases between them. This CDR3 spans 17 amino acids. The DNA for the CDR3 is TGCAGCGTTGACCCCCGCCCGGGGTGGGTTGGACAAGAGACCCAGTACTTC. Its protein product is CSVDPRPGWVGQETQYF.

This clonotype appeared a few times. J is TRBJ2-5 and V is TRBV12-5; 8 bases are shared with TRBD1. The CDR3 sequence is 15 residues long. CDR1 and CDR2 from the germline V gene are LGHNT and FRNRAP. V dropped 1 base and J dropped 2; count of bases not matched to a gene: 3. CDR3: CASGLGTGKQETQYF. CDR3 DNA: TGTGCTAGTGGTTTGGGGACAGGGAAACAAGAGACCCAGTACTTC.

This clonotype was observed a handful of times. V usage is TRBV30 and J usage is TRBJ1-1; no firm D call. Trimming cost V 5 bases and J 6 bases, with 7 bases left between them. CDR3 length: 10 residues. CDR1 is GTSNPN and CDR2 is SVGIG in the germline V gene (reference sequence). The CDR3 nucleotides are TGTGCCTGGGGCGGCCCTGAAGCTTTCTTT. It codes for CAWGGPEAFF.

The V call is TRBV5-6, the J call TRBJ2-1; unclear D gene. V was pared by 4 bases and J by 6 bases, with 8 bases between. Germline V gene sequence: CDR1 SGHDT, CDR2 YYEEEE. This CDR3 is built from 12 residues. The CDR3 nucleotides are TGTGCCAGCAGCGGATTTGGCAATGAGCAGTTCTTC. This sequence encodes CASSGFGNEQFF. Full variable domain (missing parts from reference TRBV5-6 and TRBJ2-1): DAGVTQSPTHLIKTRGQQVTLRCSPKSGHDTVSWYQQALGQGPQFIFQYYEEEERQRGNFPDRFSGHQFPNYSSELNVNALLLGDSALYLCASSGFGNEQFFGPGTRLTVL.

This clonotype has ten or more counts. The chain links TRBV7-9 to TRBJ2-7, with 9 positions matching TRBD2. CDR3 size: 19 residues. Per the germline V gene, CDR1 is SEHNR and CDR2 is FQNEAQ (reference sequence). Trimming took 4 bases from V and 2 from J; bases not matched to a gene: 18. The CDR3 is CASSSASETSGGLPYEQYF. The CDR3 region has the DNA TGTGCCAGCAGCTCAGCCTCTGAGACTAGCGGAGGGCTCCCCTACGAGCAGTACTTC.

The sample holds many counts of this clonotype. The chain employs TRBV12-3 or TRBV12-4 and TRBJ2-7, with TRBD2 matching 12 bases. The ends lost 3 bases at V and 8 bases at J; junction bases unmatched: 11. This CDR3 spans 16 amino acids. The CDR3 loop is CASSFPGLAGRIKQYF. The CDR3 nucleotides read TGTGCCAGCAGTTTCCCCGGACTAGCGGGACGTATCAAGCAGTACTTC.

This clonotype has a handful of counts. The chain recombines TRBV7-6 with TRBJ2-5; D is unresolved. Trimming took off 4 bases at V and 0 bases at J, with 6 bases between the two ends. CDR1 is SGHVS and CDR2 is FNYEAQ in the germline V gene. CDR3 size: 13 residues. In DNA, the CDR3 is TGTGCCAGCAGCTCCTCTTACCAAGAGACCCAGTACTTC. The encoded protein is CASSSSYQETQYF.

V usage is TRBV12-3 or TRBV12-4 and J usage is TRBJ2-2; D remains unclear. With 8 bases removed from V and 1 base from J, the gap between germline ends came to 8 bases. The CDR3 consists of 13 residues. CDR3 loop: CASLDKNTGELFF. CDR3 DNA sequence: TGTGCCAGCTTAGATAAGAACACCGGGGAGCTGTTTTTT.

This clonotype has ten or more counts. V and J are TRBV27 and TRBJ1-5; tentative D call: TRBD1 (5 bases). Trimming left V 5 bases short and J 2 bases short, with 16 bases between. Germline-derived CDR1 and CDR2 are MNHEY and SMNVEV (reference sequence). The CDR3 extends over 16 amino acids. CDR3 protein: CASSPLRQQGNQPQHF. The CDR3 DNA reads as TGTGCCAGCAGTCCCCTACGGCAACAGGGCAATCAGCCCCAGCATTTT.

The V and J genes are TRBV5-4 and TRBJ2-1; no clear D. Germline CDR1 reads SGHNT; CDR2 reads YYREEE (reference sequence). This CDR3 has 14 residues. V lost 4 bases and J 6 bases, leaving 14 bases between the germline ends. The CDR3 loop reads CASSLQPEANEQFF. The CDR3 DNA is TGTGCCAGCAGCCTACAACCCGAGGCCAATGAGCAGTTCTTC.

The sample holds many counts of this clonotype. J is TRBJ1-1 and V is TRBV20-1; 12 bases line up with TRBD1. Germline lookup yields CDR1 DFQATT and CDR2 SNEGSKA (reference sequence). The junction had 2 bases not matched to a gene; V was cut back by 5 bases and J by 7 bases. The CDR3 totals 12 residues. In nucleotides, the CDR3 is TGCAGTGCTGGGGACAGGGGGCTTGAAGCTTTCTTT. This gives the protein CSAGDRGLEAFF.

The V call is TRBV29-1, the J call TRBJ2-1; TRBD1 is a possible D gene (6 bases). V was shortened by 3 bases and J by 8 bases, with 14 bases between the two germline ends. This CDR3 contains 13 residues. Germline CDR1 is SQVTM and CDR2 is ANQGSEA. This CDR3 is CSVDLNRVHEQFF. The CDR3 DNA reads TGCAGCGTTGATCTGAACAGGGTCCATGAGCAGTTCTTC.

This clonotype was counted at least ten times. The chain employs TRBV5-1 and TRBJ2-6; D may be TRBD2 (6 bases). CDR1 is SGHRS and CDR2 is YFSETQ in the germline V gene. This CDR3 is built from 16 residues. V lost 7 bases and J 1 base, leaving 15 bases between the germline ends. The CDR3 spells CASRTQAGSGANVLTF. The DNA for the CDR3 is TGCGCCAGCCGAACCCAGGCGGGGTCTGGGGCCAACGTCCTGACTTTC. Drawing the rest from reference TRBV5-1 and TRBJ2-6, the complete variable domain is KAGVTQTPRYLIKTRGQQVTLSCSPISGHRSVSWYQQTPGQGLQFLFEYFSETQRNKGNFPGRFSGRQFSNSRSEMNVSTLELGDSALYLCASRTQAGSGANVLTFGAGSRLTVL.